This entry lists 13 T cell receptor beta chains sequenced from one sample in a study of cytomegalovirus exposure and HLA in healthy donors. The PCR ran on 60 Vbeta and 13 Jbeta primers. The protocol was immunoSEQ multiplex PCR, while the TCRdb copy is restricted to in-frame clones and leaves out a portion. The data contain approximately 100,000 clones, roughly 71% of them seen just once; the ten biggest clones take up roughly 5.9%. The sequencing input was PBMCs. Source of these receptors: a woman in her sixties or seventies in good health and CMV-seropositive.

The chain uses TRBV18 and TRBJ2-1; the match to TRBD1 covers 11 bases. This CDR3 is 16 amino acids long. CDR1 is KGHSH, CDR2 LQKENI, per germline. The trim removed 2 bases at V and 6 bases at J, leaving 6 bases unmatched. The CDR3 coding sequence is TGTGCCAGCTCACCATGGGGGACAGGGGGTTTCAATGAGCAGTTCTTC. This gives the protein CASSPWGTGGFNEQFF.

The CDR3 coding sequence is TGTGCCAGCAGCTTAAACGGCGGGGGGGCCTCTCCCTACAATGAGCAGTTCTTC. Amino acid sequence: CASSLNGGGASPYNEQFF. This rearrangement joins TRBV7-6 to TRBJ2-1, with TRBD2 identical over 9 bases. Looked up from germline, CDR1 is SGHVS and CDR2 is FNYEAQ. The CDR3 sequence is 18 residues long. Trimming took 2 bases from V and 2 from J; bases not matched to a gene: 10.

The chain employs TRBV4-2 and TRBJ1-3; TRBD1 matches 7 bases. Looked up from germline, CDR1 is LGHNA and CDR2 is YNFKEQ. The CDR3 spans 17 residues. The ends lost 0 bases at V and 0 bases at J; junction bases unmatched: 5. The CDR3 DNA sequence: TGTGCCAGCAGCCAAGACTTGTCAGGGGGCTCTGGAAACACCATATATTTT. Translating it yields CASSQDLSGGSGNTIYF.

The chain combines TRBV7-2 with TRBJ2-3; D is perhaps TRBD1 (6 bases). Germline V gene lookup returns CDR1 SGHTA and CDR2 FQGNSA. Deletions cut 4 bases from V and 2 bases from J, with 10 bases between. CDR3 length: 14 residues. CDR3 nucleotides: TGTGCCAGCAGCTCACAGGGCGCCACAGATACGCAGTATTTT. Its protein product is CASSSQGATDTQYF.

The chain combines TRBV6-5 with TRBJ2-3; D is unclear. Germline CDR1 reads MNHEY; CDR2 reads SVGAGI. The CDR3 sequence is 13 residues long. V was cut by 7 bases and J by 6 bases, with 14 bases left in between. Here the CDR3 DNA reads TGTGCCAGCATAGTACTACCCTTCGATACGCAGTATTTT. Its translation is CASIVLPFDTQYF.

This chain connects TRBV7-9 to TRBJ2-7, with 8 bases fitting TRBD1. The J segment lost 6 bases and the V segment lost 1 base, leaving 5 bases of the junction unmatched. Germline CDR1 SEHNR, CDR2 FQNEAQ (reference sequence). CDR3 length equals 14 residues. Written as DNA, the CDR3 is TGTGCCAGCAGCTTAGGACAGGGGTGGGGCGAGCAGTACTTC. This encodes CASSLGQGWGEQYF.

The chain uses TRBV4-1 and TRBJ2-5, with D maybe TRBD1 (6 bases). The CDR3 has 16 residues. In germline, CDR1 is MGHRA, CDR2 YSYEKL. Trimming took off 1 base at V and 1 base at J, with 13 bases between the two ends. Written as DNA, the CDR3 is TGCGCCAGCAGCCAAGGGTTGGGACACCTCCAAGAGACCCAGTACTTC. Translating it yields CASSQGLGHLQETQYF.

This clone showed up just once. V gene TRBV6-1 combines with J gene TRBJ2-4; TRBD2 matches at 13 bases. The V gene's germline CDR1 is MNHNS and CDR2 SASEGT. CDR3 length: 15 amino acids. Trimming removed 2 bases from V and 13 bases from J; junction bases left unmatched: 8. CDR3 amino acids: CASSESRLAGGRQYF. The CDR3 DNA reads TGTGCCAGCAGTGAATCGCGACTAGCGGGGGGTCGGCAGTACTTC.

The rearrangement joins TRBV5-1 to TRBJ1-1; D ambiguous. This CDR3 comprises 15 residues. Trimming pared 0 bases from V and 4 bases from J, leaving 13 bases between. Germline CDR1 reads SGHRS; CDR2 reads YFSETQ. This chain's CDR3 is CASSLERERGTEAFF. The CDR3 bases are TGCGCCAGCAGCTTGGAACGGGAGAGAGGCACTGAAGCTTTCTTT.

This clone occurred a few times. The chain has TRBV30 and TRBJ1-5, with D unresolved. Trimming stripped 0 bases from V and 4 bases from J, with 16 bases between. The CDR3 totals 16 residues. Germline lookup yields CDR1 GTSNPN and CDR2 SVGIG (reference sequence). The CDR3 DNA sequence: TGTGCCTGGAGTGTCCCCAGAAGTGGTGTTAATCAGCCCCAGCATTTT. It codes for CAWSVPRSGVNQPQHF.

J is TRBJ1-1 and V is TRBV7-9, with a tentative D call TRBD1 (6 bases). Germline assignment: CDR1 SEHNR and CDR2 FQNEAQ (reference sequence). With 4 bases removed from V and 5 bases from J, the gap between germline ends came to 8 bases. This CDR3 has 12 amino acids. The CDR3 DNA follows: TGTGCCAGCAGCTCTCAGGGGACTGAAGCTTTCTTT. This encodes CASSSQGTEAFF.

The chain couples TRBV5-1 to TRBJ1-1, with D unclear. The CDR3 is made up of 15 amino acids. Per the germline V gene, CDR1 is SGHRS and CDR2 is YFSETQ. The V end was cut by 0 bases, the J end by 3 bases, with 12 bases between. CDR3 residues: CASSLEAGRDTEAFF. The CDR3 nucleotides are TGCGCCAGCAGCTTGGAAGCGGGCCGGGACACTGAAGCTTTCTTT.

The gene calls are TRBV7-3 and TRBJ2-1, with TRBD2 matching 8 bases. This CDR3 contains 14 residues. The germline gives CDR1 SGHTA, CDR2 FQGTGA. Unmatched junction bases numbered 10, after V lost 9 bases and J lost 6 bases. CDR3 DNA: TGTGCCAGTGGGGGGACTAGTGGGGTCAATGAGCAGTTCTTC. It codes for CASGGTSGVNEQFF.